This is a list of T cell receptor beta chains from one sample in a study of T cell responses to AZD1222 COVID-19 vaccine. Some clones are missing from TCRdb's copy, which holds only in-frame ones; the method was immunoSEQ multiplex PCR. The repertoire has 95,000 to 100,000 clones, about nine tenths of them found once; the top ten carry approximately 16%. The material was peripheral blood, obtained 28 days after the second AZD1222 dose. The receptors were sampled from an adult who received the AZD1222 COVID-19 vaccine. Both conserved end residues are part of each CDR3. Each record gives: D gene, J gene, V gene, clone size, CDR3 DNA, CDR3 protein. A D gene is named only where the DNA matches it firmly. A clone size is listed for some rows: how often the clone was seen (once, few, many), or a class if it is expanded.

d_call: NA; j_call: TRBJ1-1; v_call: TRBV7-2; clone_size: NA; cdr3_nt: TGTGCCAGCAGCTTAGTGTCCGCCGTGAACACTGAAGCTTTCTTT; cdr3_aa: CASSLVSAVNTEAFF
d_call: NA; j_call: TRBJ2-1; v_call: TRBV11-2; clone_size: NA; cdr3_nt: TGTGCCAGCAGAAAAGGGGGCAATGAGCAGTTCTTC; cdr3_aa: CASRKGGNEQFF
d_call: NA; j_call: TRBJ1-2; v_call: TRBV6-5; clone_size: NA; cdr3_nt: TGTGCCAGCAGTCCTGTTAGTAGGGAGGCCTACACCTTC; cdr3_aa: CASSPVSREAYTF
d_call: NA; j_call: TRBJ2-1; v_call: TRBV6-5; clone_size: NA; cdr3_nt: TGTGCCAGCAAACAGCCCTCCTCCTACAATGAGCAGTTCTTC; cdr3_aa: CASKQPSSYNEQFF
d_call: NA; j_call: TRBJ1-5; v_call: TRBV15; clone_size: NA; cdr3_nt: TGTGCCACCAGTATGAGGGCCGATCAGCCCCAGCATTTT; cdr3_aa: CATSMRADQPQHF
d_call: NA; j_call: TRBJ1-2; v_call: TRBV29-1; clone_size: NA; cdr3_nt: TGCAGCGCCGTTGGGGGGCGGTCTGGCTACACCTTC; cdr3_aa: CSAVGGRSGYTF
d_call: TRBD2; j_call: TRBJ2-7; v_call: TRBV18; clone_size: NA; cdr3_nt: TGTGCCAGCTCACCAGGGCTAGCGGGAGTGGAGCAGTACTTC; cdr3_aa: CASSPGLAGVEQYF
d_call: TRBD1; j_call: TRBJ1-1; v_call: TRBV5-1; clone_size: NA; cdr3_nt: TGCGCCAGCAGCTGGTCCGGGACAGGGAACACTGAAGCTTTCTTT; cdr3_aa: CASSWSGTGNTEAFF
d_call: TRBD2; j_call: TRBJ2-1; v_call: TRBV4-2; clone_size: NA; cdr3_nt: TGTGCCAGCAGCCAAGATCCGAGCGGGAATGGAAATGAGCAGTTCTTC; cdr3_aa: CASSQDPSGNGNEQFF
d_call: TRBD1; j_call: TRBJ2-1; v_call: TRBV29-1; clone_size: NA; cdr3_nt: TGCAGCGGGGGACAGGGGTACAATGAGCAGTTCTTC; cdr3_aa: CSGGQGYNEQFF
d_call: TRBD2; j_call: TRBJ2-7; v_call: TRBV7-2; clone_size: NA; cdr3_nt: TGTGCCAGCCAACTTATAGCGGGAGGGGACGAGCAGTACTTC; cdr3_aa: CASQLIAGGDEQYF
d_call: NA; j_call: TRBJ2-2; v_call: TRBV5-1; clone_size: NA; cdr3_nt: TGCGCCAGCAGCCAGACGGAAAACGCGAACACCGGGGAGCTGTTTTTT; cdr3_aa: CASSQTENANTGELFF
d_call: NA; j_call: TRBJ1-1; v_call: TRBV28; clone_size: NA; cdr3_nt: TGCGCCGGGGTTACGACAGGGAACACTGAAGCTTTCTTT; cdr3_aa: CAGVTTGNTEAFF
d_call: NA; j_call: TRBJ2-5; v_call: TRBV27; clone_size: once; cdr3_nt: TGTGCCAGCAAGGACCAAGAGACCCAGTACTTC; cdr3_aa: CASKDQETQYF
d_call: NA; j_call: TRBJ1-3; v_call: TRBV5-6; clone_size: NA; cdr3_nt: TGTGCCAGCAGCTTGGGAGGGGCTGGAAACACCATATATTTT; cdr3_aa: CASSLGGAGNTIYF
d_call: TRBD1; j_call: TRBJ1-1; v_call: TRBV27; clone_size: NA; cdr3_nt: TGTGCCAGCAGTTTGGGACAGATGAACACTGAAGCTTTCTTT; cdr3_aa: CASSLGQMNTEAFF
d_call: NA; j_call: TRBJ1-5; v_call: TRBV27; clone_size: NA; cdr3_nt: TGTGCCAGCAGTTTTGGAGGCCAAGTGGGGGGAAGGGCGGATCAGCCCCAGCATTTT; cdr3_aa: CASSFGGQVGGRADQPQHF
d_call: NA; j_call: TRBJ1-1; v_call: TRBV3-1/TRBV3-2; clone_size: NA; cdr3_nt: TGTGCCAGCAGCCAAGATAAGGGGAACACTGAAGCTTTCTTT; cdr3_aa: CASSQDKGNTEAFF
d_call: NA; j_call: TRBJ1-1; v_call: TRBV28; clone_size: NA; cdr3_nt: TGTGCCAGCAGTTTAGACGGGACGGCGGGCACTGAAGCTTTCTTT; cdr3_aa: CASSLDGTAGTEAFF
d_call: NA; j_call: TRBJ2-1; v_call: TRBV28; clone_size: NA; cdr3_nt: TGTGCCAGCATCCATAATGTCGGCTACAATGAGCAGTTCTTC; cdr3_aa: CASIHNVGYNEQFF
d_call: NA; j_call: TRBJ2-4; v_call: TRBV5-8; clone_size: NA; cdr3_nt: TGTGCCAGCAGCTTGTACAGTTCCAAAAACATTCAGTACTTC; cdr3_aa: CASSLYSSKNIQYF
d_call: TRBD2; j_call: TRBJ2-7; v_call: TRBV10-3; clone_size: once; cdr3_nt: TGTGCCATCAGGGGGACTAGCGGGAGGTCCTACGAGCAGTACTTC; cdr3_aa: CAIRGTSGRSYEQYF
d_call: NA; j_call: TRBJ2-2; v_call: TRBV11-2; clone_size: NA; cdr3_nt: TGTGCCAGCAGCGCGCGACAGTCCCAGGGGGAGCTGTTTTTT; cdr3_aa: CASSARQSQGELFF
d_call: NA; j_call: TRBJ2-7; v_call: TRBV10-2; clone_size: NA; cdr3_nt: TGCGCCAGCAGTGGGGGGGGACAGAGGTACTTC; cdr3_aa: CASSGGGQRYF
d_call: NA; j_call: TRBJ2-6; v_call: TRBV30; clone_size: NA; cdr3_nt: TGTGCCTGGACTCTCTCTGGGGCCAACGTCCTGACTTTC; cdr3_aa: CAWTLSGANVLTF
d_call: TRBD2; j_call: TRBJ2-1; v_call: TRBV9; clone_size: NA; cdr3_nt: TGTGCCAGCAGCGCTGGAGCGGGAGGGTTCTACAATGAGCAGTTCTTC; cdr3_aa: CASSAGAGGFYNEQFF
d_call: NA; j_call: TRBJ1-4; v_call: TRBV18; clone_size: NA; cdr3_nt: TGTGCCAGCTCACCAAGCAGGGAGAGGTACGAAAAACTGTTTTTT; cdr3_aa: CASSPSRERYEKLFF